The 31 T cell receptor beta chains in this list originate from one sample, sequenced in a study of T cell responses to AZD1222 COVID-19 vaccine. Only in-frame clones appear in the TCRdb table, and some are missing; sequencing was by immunoSEQ multiplex PCR. The repertoire holds some 200,000 clones, roughly 91% seen once, with roughly a quarter in the top ten. Specimen: peripheral blood, collected 28 days after the second AZD1222 dose. These receptors all stem from an adult who received the AZD1222 COVID-19 vaccine.

The chain is built from TRBV3-1 (or the pseudogene TRBV3-2) and TRBJ2-5, with D perhaps assigned TRBD1 or TRBD2 (5 bases each). The germline V and J ends were trimmed by 4 bases and 2 bases, with 23 bases remaining between them. The CDR3 contains 18 residues. CDR1 and CDR2 from the germline V gene are LGHDT and YNNKEL (reference sequence). CDR3 DNA sequence: TGTGCCAGCAGCCTGGGGACCGGACCTACCCTTACACAAGAGACCCAGTACTTC. It encodes CASSLGTGPTLTQETQYF.

The J gene is TRBJ2-7, the V gene TRBV7-9; TRBD1 might be the D (6 bases). The CDR3 is 15 amino acids. Germline values: CDR1 SEHNR, CDR2 FQNEAQ (reference sequence). Trimming took 4 bases from V and 5 from J, leaving 18 bases between them. CDR3 protein: CASSYGTQGTHEQYF. DNA for the CDR3: TGTGCCAGCAGCTACGGGACGCAGGGGACCCACGAGCAGTACTTC.

CDR3 protein: CASTRTASSYEQYF. DNA for the CDR3: TGTGCCAGTACCCGGACAGCGAGCTCCTACGAGCAGTACTTC. This rearrangement joins TRBV19 to TRBJ2-7, with a possible D match to TRBD1 (6 bases). V dropped 7 bases and J dropped 0 bases, with 13 bases sitting between them. The V gene's germline CDR1 is LNHDA and CDR2 SQIVND (reference sequence). The CDR3 has 14 residues.

The V and J genes are TRBV6-5 and TRBJ1-2, with TRBD1 matching over 7 bases. Looked up from germline, CDR1 is MNHEY and CDR2 is SVGAGI. This CDR3 is 15 amino acids long. J gave up 0 bases and V 6 bases, and 7 bases lay outside the gene matches. The CDR3 sequence: CASSVDRVANYGYTF. In DNA, the CDR3 is TGTGCCAGCAGCGTCGACAGGGTAGCTAACTATGGCTACACCTTC.

V gene TRBV28 combines with J gene TRBJ2-5, with D tentatively TRBD1 (6 bases). The CDR3 extends over 14 amino acids. V was pared by 3 bases and J by 5 bases, with 13 bases between. Germline CDR1 and CDR2: MDHEN and SYDVKM. The CDR3: CASSFGRGGETQYF. The CDR3 bases are TGTGCCAGCAGTTTTGGCAGGGGCGGGGAGACCCAGTACTTC. The whole variable domain, remainder taken from reference TRBV28 and TRBJ2-5, is DVKVTQSSRYLVKRTGEKVFLECVQDMDHENMFWYRQDPGLGLRLIYFSYDVKMKEKGDIPEGYSVSREKKERFSLILESASTNQTSMYLCASSFGRGGETQYFGPGTRLLVL.

This chain uses TRBV7-3 with TRBJ2-5; the D call may be TRBD1 or TRBD2 (5 bases each). Germline assignment: CDR1 SGHTA and CDR2 FQGTGA. The CDR3 runs to 14 residues. Trimming stripped 2 bases from V and 1 base from J, with 8 bases between. CDR3 sequence (DNA): TGTGCCAGCAGCTTAGGGACGTCCCAAGAGACCCAGTACTTC. It specifies CASSLGTSQETQYF.

This clone occurred once. This chain connects TRBV9 to TRBJ2-7, with D tentatively TRBD1 (6 bases). CDR3 length: 18 residues. V was clipped by 0 bases and J by 0 bases, with 19 bases between them. Germline-derived CDR1 and CDR2 are SGDLS and YYNGEE. The CDR3 spells CASSVDVDRLSSSYEQYF. CDR3 sequence (DNA): TGTGCCAGCAGCGTAGATGTTGACAGGCTGTCTAGCTCCTACGAGCAGTACTTC.

This rearrangement joins TRBV6-5 to TRBJ1-6; weak D call: TRBD1 (5 bases). The ends were cut back, 6 bases at V and 7 bases at J, with 13 bases in the middle. Germline CDR1 and CDR2: MNHEY and SVGAGI. The CDR3 has 14 amino acids. CDR3: CASSRAGENSPLHF. CDR3 nucleotide sequence: TGTGCCAGCAGCCGGGCGGGGGAAAATTCACCCCTCCACTTT.

The chain links TRBV7-3 to TRBJ2-1; TRBD1 matches at 10 bases. The CDR3 sequence is 15 residues long. Germline V gene data show CDR1 as SGHTA and CDR2 as FQGTGA. V gave up 5 bases and J gave up 10 bases; unmatched junction bases: 11. CDR3 nucleotides: TGTGCCAGCAGCCGGGAATGGGACAGGGGTGGAGAGCAGTTCTTC. This translates into CASSREWDRGGEQFF.

The chain links TRBV3-1 (or the pseudogene TRBV3-2) to TRBJ1-4, with D uncertain. The CDR3 runs 17 residues. The germline gives CDR1 LGHDT, CDR2 YNNKEL (reference sequence). V was trimmed by 0 bases and J by 8 bases, leaving 19 bases between them. The chain's CDR3 is CASSQELPQRRKEKLFF. DNA for the CDR3: TGTGCCAGCAGCCAAGAGCTCCCACAGCGAAGGAAGGAAAAACTGTTTTTT.

The CDR3 nucleotides are TGTGCCAGCAGTTTTAACAGGGGGTTAACCGGGGAGCTGTTTTTT. Protein sequence: CASSFNRGLTGELFF. J is TRBJ2-2 and V is TRBV27; TRBD1 agrees at 8 bases. Germline-derived CDR1 and CDR2 are MNHEY and SMNVEV (reference sequence). The ends lost 3 bases at V and 5 bases at J; junction bases unmatched: 5. The CDR3 is 15 residues long.

Points on this clone: The same CDR3 also results from other DNA sequences found in this sample. This chain links TRBV24-1 with TRBJ2-1; D might be TRBD1 (6 bases). V lost 4 bases to trimming and J lost 7 bases, with 10 bases between them. The CDR3 extends over 13 amino acids. The germline V gene encodes CDR1 KGHDR and CDR2 SFDVKD. The CDR3 protein is CATSDPTGNEQFF. In DNA form, the CDR3 reads TGTGCCACCAGTGACCCCACAGGGAATGAGCAGTTCTTC.

The chain recombines TRBV19 with TRBJ2-7; 16 nucleotides line up with TRBD2. The CDR3 totals 17 residues. The trim removed 5 bases at V and 1 base at J, leaving 5 bases unmatched. Germline V gene data show CDR1 as LNHDA and CDR2 as SQIVND (reference sequence). In nucleotides, the CDR3 is TGTGCCAGTAGTTTGGGACTAGCGGGAGGGCCTTCCTACGAGCAGTACTTC. Protein sequence: CASSLGLAGGPSYEQYF.

This chain joins TRBV18 and TRBJ2-1; 10 nucleotides line up with TRBD1. Trimming removed 1 base from V and 7 bases from J; junction bases left unmatched: 10. The CDR3 contains 17 residues. Germline CDR1 and CDR2: KGHSH and LQKENI. This CDR3 reads CASSPQVTGGFLNEQFF. In DNA, the CDR3 is TGTGCCAGCTCACCACAGGTGACAGGGGGCTTCTTGAATGAGCAGTTCTTC.

This chain uses TRBV12-3 or TRBV12-4 with TRBJ2-1; D remains unclear. The CDR3 is 13 amino acids. Trimming took off 0 bases at V and 6 bases at J, with 6 bases between the two ends. As DNA, the CDR3 is TGTGCCAGCAGTTTAGCGTCAAGCAATGAGCAGTTCTTC. The encoded protein is CASSLASSNEQFF.

This chain connects TRBV28 to TRBJ1-1, with a tentative D call TRBD1 (5 bases). The CDR3 is made up of 11 amino acids. Looked up from germline, CDR1 is MDHEN and CDR2 is SYDVKM. Between the trimmed V and J ends, which lost 3 bases and 10 bases, there was a span of 9 bases. CDR3 DNA sequence: TGTGCCAGCAGTTTTGAGGGGTCAGCTTTCTTT. This translates into CASSFEGSAFF.

V usage is TRBV10-1 and J usage is TRBJ1-1; D not certain. Trimming stripped 6 bases from V and 1 base from J, with 18 bases between. Germline values: CDR1 WNHNN, CDR2 SYGVQD (reference sequence). CDR3 size: 16 residues. CDR3 coding DNA: TGCGCCAGCAGCGGCCCTCGGACGGCGGCGAACACTGAAGCTTTCTTT. It specifies CASSGPRTAANTEAFF.

V and J are TRBV19 and TRBJ1-5; D possibly corresponds to TRBD1 (6 bases). The length of the CDR3 is 15 residues. In germline, CDR1 is LNHDA, CDR2 SQIVND (reference sequence). V gave up 6 bases and J gave up 0 bases, with 12 bases separating them. CDR3 in amino acids: CASRKGGPSNQPQHF. CDR3 bases: TGTGCCAGTAGGAAGGGGGGGCCTAGCAATCAGCCCCAGCATTTT.

The rearrangement joins TRBV25-1 to TRBJ1-2; 9 bases fit TRBD1. The germline V gene encodes CDR1 MGHDK and CDR2 SYGVNS. The CDR3 loop spans 14 amino acids. With 8 bases clipped from V and 4 bases from J, the junction kept 8 bases outside the gene matches. The CDR3 sequence is CASSAGQGLYGYTF. The CDR3 coding sequence is TGTGCCAGCTCCGCAGGACAGGGGCTCTATGGCTACACCTTC.

J is TRBJ2-2 and V is TRBV5-5, with a possible D match to TRBD2 (5 bases). The CDR3 consists of 14 residues. Germline V gene sequence: CDR1 SGHKS, CDR2 YYEKEE (reference sequence). The V gene lost 1 base and the J gene lost 5 bases, with 9 bases spanning the gap. CDR3 sequence: CASSLFGETGELFF. The CDR3 nucleotides are TGTGCCAGCAGCTTGTTCGGGGAGACCGGGGAGCTGTTTTTT. Using reference TRBV5-5 and TRBJ2-2 for the parts outside the CDR3, the full variable domain is DAGVTQSPTHLIKTRGQQVTLRCSPISGHKSVSWYQQVLGQGPQFIFQYYEKEERGRGNFPDRFSARQFPNYSSELNVNALLLGDSALYLCASSLFGETGELFFGEGSRLTVL.

The chain employs TRBV28 and TRBJ2-7, with D possibly TRBD2 on 6 matching bases. The V gene's germline CDR1 is MDHEN and CDR2 SYDVKM. The V and J ends lost 4 bases and 4 bases respectively, with 11 bases between them. CDR3 length: 13 residues. The CDR3 bases are TGTGCCAGCAGTTCCGTCGGGGGTTACGAGCAGTACTTC. Its translation is CASSSVGGYEQYF.

V usage is TRBV14 and J usage is TRBJ2-3, with 7 bases fitting TRBD1. The CDR3 contains 15 residues. Germline assignment: CDR1 SGHDN and CDR2 FVKESK. V trimming: 4 bases; J trimming: 5 bases; junction bases outside the gene matches: 9. CDR3 nucleotides: TGTGCCAGCAGCCCAAATTTTTGGACAGGAGATACGCAGTATTTT. It yields the protein CASSPNFWTGDTQYF.

The V and J genes are TRBV18 and TRBJ1-5, with 9 nucleotides matching TRBD1. Germline V gene sequence: CDR1 KGHSH, CDR2 LQKENI. The CDR3 spans 16 residues. J gave up 5 bases and V 5 bases, and 10 bases lay outside the gene matches. CDR3 sequence: CASSRDRAQFDQPQHF. CDR3 nucleotide sequence: TGTGCCAGCTCAAGGGACAGGGCGCAATTTGATCAGCCCCAGCATTTT.

The chain uses TRBV7-9 and TRBJ2-1, with 7 bases that match TRBD2. From germline, CDR1 is SEHNR and CDR2 FQNEAQ (reference sequence). V lost 1 base, J lost 7 bases, and 4 bases stayed unmatched. The CDR3 contains 14 residues. In nucleotides, the CDR3 is TGTGCCAGCAGCTTAGTTACGGGACTAAATGAGCAGTTCTTC. As protein: CASSLVTGLNEQFF.

This clone has a handful of counts. The J gene is TRBJ1-5, the V gene TRBV7-2; no clear D gene. The CDR3 has 13 amino acids. V lost 5 bases to trimming and J lost 3 bases, with 8 bases between them. Germline CDR1 is SGHTA and CDR2 is FQGNSA. CDR3 sequence: CASSIGINQPQHF. In DNA form, the CDR3 reads TGTGCCAGCAGCATAGGGATCAATCAGCCCCAGCATTTT.

This clone was detected a few times. The gene calls are TRBV2 and TRBJ2-7; D gene unclear. Trimming removed 7 bases at V and 1 base at J, with 11 bases between. CDR1 SNHLY and CDR2 FYNNEI come from the germline V gene. The CDR3 extends over 13 amino acids. CDR3 DNA sequence: TGTGCCAGCACCGAGCCCTTTTCCTACGAGCAGTACTTC. Its protein product is CASTEPFSYEQYF.

The rearrangement uses TRBV6-1 and TRBJ2-6; 7 bases agree with TRBD2. This CDR3 has 17 residues. Germline-derived CDR1 and CDR2 are MNHNS and SASEGT. Trimming took 3 bases from V and 0 from J; bases not matched to a gene: 5. CDR3 sequence: CASSERGITSGANVLTF. CDR3 bases: TGTGCCAGCAGTGAGCGGGGGATAACCTCTGGGGCCAACGTCCTGACTTTC.

J is TRBJ2-5 and V is TRBV6-2 or TRBV6-3, with 7 positions matching TRBD2. V gave up 5 bases and J gave up 2 bases; unmatched junction bases: 5. The CDR3 spans 14 residues. The germline CDR1 and CDR2 sequences are MNHEY and SVGEGT. CDR3 residues: CASSRSSGQETQYF. In nucleotides, the CDR3 is TGTGCCAGCAGTAGGAGTAGCGGGCAAGAGACCCAGTACTTC.

The chain links TRBV27 to TRBJ2-7; 12 nucleotides match TRBD1. Germline V gene sequence: CDR1 MNHEY, CDR2 SMNVEV (reference sequence). The CDR3 contains 15 residues. The junction had 8 bases not matched to a gene; V was cut back by 7 bases and J by 4 bases. The CDR3 DNA follows: TGTGCCAGCACCCCCCGGGACAGGGGGCGGTACGAGCAGTACTTC. Protein sequence: CASTPRDRGRYEQYF.

The chain links TRBV4-1 to TRBJ2-3; D uncertain. Germline V gene data show CDR1 as MGHRA and CDR2 as YSYEKL. This CDR3 region has 13 residues. V lost 0 bases and J lost 7, with 8 bases in between. The CDR3 coding sequence is TGCGCCAGCAGCCAAGACTCCCTAAATACGCAGTATTTT. Amino acids: CASSQDSLNTQYF.

This chain joins TRBV7-2 and TRBJ1-5; D is unresolved. CDR1 is SGHTA and CDR2 is FQGNSA in the germline V gene. V was shortened by 1 base and J by 3 bases, with 7 bases between the two germline ends. This CDR3 spans 14 amino acids. CDR3 in DNA: TGTGCCAGCAGCTTAGTCAGCCCCAATCAGCCCCAGCATTTT. As protein: CASSLVSPNQPQHF.